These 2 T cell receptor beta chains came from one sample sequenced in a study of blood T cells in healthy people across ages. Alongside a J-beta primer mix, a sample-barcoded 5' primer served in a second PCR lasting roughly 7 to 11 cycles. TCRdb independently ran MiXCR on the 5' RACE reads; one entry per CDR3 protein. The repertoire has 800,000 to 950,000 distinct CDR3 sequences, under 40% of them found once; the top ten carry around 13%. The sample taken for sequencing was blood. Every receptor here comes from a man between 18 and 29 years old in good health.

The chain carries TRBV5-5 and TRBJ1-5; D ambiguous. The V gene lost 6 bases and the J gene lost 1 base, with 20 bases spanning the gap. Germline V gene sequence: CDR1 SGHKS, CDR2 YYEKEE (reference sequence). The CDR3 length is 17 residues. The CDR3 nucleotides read TGTGCCAGCAACCCCGGGGAAGGTGCGTCGAGCAATCAGCCCCAGCATTTT. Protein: CASNPGEGASSNQPQHF.

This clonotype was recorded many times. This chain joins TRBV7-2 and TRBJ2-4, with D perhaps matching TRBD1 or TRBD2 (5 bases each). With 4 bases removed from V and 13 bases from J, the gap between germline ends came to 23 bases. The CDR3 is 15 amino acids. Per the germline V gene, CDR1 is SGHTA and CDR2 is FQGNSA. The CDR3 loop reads CASSYTSGWLGEQYF. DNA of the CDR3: TGTGCCAGCAGCTACACCTCCGGTTGGCTGGGGGAGCAGTACTTC. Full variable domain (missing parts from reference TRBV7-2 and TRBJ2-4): GAGVSQSPSNKVTEKGKDVELRCDPISGHTALYWYRQSLGQGLEFLIYFQGNSAPDKSGLPSDRFSAERTGGSVSTLTIQRTQQEDSAVYLCASSYTSGWLGEQYFGAGTRLSVL.